This TCR beta chain is from a study of T cell changes during pregnancy in multiple sclerosis. Germline lookup yields CDR1 SEHNR and CDR2 FQNEAQ (reference sequence). The V and J ends lost 5 bases and 6 bases respectively, with 10 bases between them. The CDR3 is 13 residues long. Sequenced by immunoSEQ multiplex PCR; TCRdb stores in-frame clones only, minus some. The table has more than 55,000 clones, about nine tenths seen once. This chain links TRBV7-9 with TRBJ1-4; perhaps TRBD1 as D (5 bases). This sequence originates from a female donor in good health, enrolled as a control in a pregnancy study. Sequencing used peripheral blood, obtained after pregnancy. CDR3 nucleotide sequence: TGTGCCAGCAGCAAGCAGGGTCATGAAAAACTGTTTTTT. Amino acid sequence: CASSKQGHEKLFF.